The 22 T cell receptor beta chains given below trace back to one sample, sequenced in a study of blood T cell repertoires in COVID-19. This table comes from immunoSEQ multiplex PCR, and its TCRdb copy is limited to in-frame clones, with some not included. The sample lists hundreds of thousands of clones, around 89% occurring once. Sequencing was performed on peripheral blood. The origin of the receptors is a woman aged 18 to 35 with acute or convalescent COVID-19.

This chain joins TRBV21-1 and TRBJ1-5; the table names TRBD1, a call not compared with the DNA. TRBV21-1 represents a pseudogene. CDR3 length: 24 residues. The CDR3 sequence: CASSKRDRGQGIPYPLYRNQPQHF. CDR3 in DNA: TGTGCCAGCAGCAAACGAGACAGGGGACAGGGTATCCCTTATCCCTTATATCGCAATCAGCCCCAGCATTTT.

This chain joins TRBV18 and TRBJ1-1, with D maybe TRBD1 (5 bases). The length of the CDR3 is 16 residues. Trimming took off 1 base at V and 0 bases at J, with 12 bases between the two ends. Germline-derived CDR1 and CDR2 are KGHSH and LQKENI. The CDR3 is CASSPQPGGMNTEAFF. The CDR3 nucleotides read TGTGCCAGCTCACCACAGCCGGGGGGGATGAACACTGAAGCTTTCTTT.

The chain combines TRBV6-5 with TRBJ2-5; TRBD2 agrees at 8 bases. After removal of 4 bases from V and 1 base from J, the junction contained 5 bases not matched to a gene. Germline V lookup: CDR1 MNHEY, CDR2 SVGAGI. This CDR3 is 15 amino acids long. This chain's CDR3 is CASSFGGGIQETQYF. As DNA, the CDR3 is TGTGCCAGCAGTTTCGGCGGGGGGATCCAAGAGACCCAGTACTTC.

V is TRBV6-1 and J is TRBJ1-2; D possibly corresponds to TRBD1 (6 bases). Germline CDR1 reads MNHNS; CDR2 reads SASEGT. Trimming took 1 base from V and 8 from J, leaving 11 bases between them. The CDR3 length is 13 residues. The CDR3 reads CASSEGGGPGYTF. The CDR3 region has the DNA TGTGCCAGCAGTGAAGGGGGGGGGCCAGGCTACACCTTC.

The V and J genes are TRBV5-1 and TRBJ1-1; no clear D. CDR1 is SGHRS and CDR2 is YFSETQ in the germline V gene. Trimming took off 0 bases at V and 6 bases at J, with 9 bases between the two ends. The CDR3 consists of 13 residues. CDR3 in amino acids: CASSLGGSAEAFF. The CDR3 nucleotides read TGCGCCAGCAGCTTGGGCGGGTCGGCTGAAGCTTTCTTT.

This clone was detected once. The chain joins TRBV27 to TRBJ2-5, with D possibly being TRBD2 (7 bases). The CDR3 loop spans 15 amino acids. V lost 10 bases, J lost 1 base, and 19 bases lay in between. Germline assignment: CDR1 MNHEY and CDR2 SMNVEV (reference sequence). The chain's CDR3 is CATRWGGGLQETQYF. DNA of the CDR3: TGTGCCACCCGGTGGGGCGGGGGCCTCCAAGAGACCCAGTACTTC.

This chain's CDR3 is CAISGETSNQPQHF. CDR3 nucleotide sequence: TGTGCCATCAGTGGGGAGACGAGCAATCAGCCCCAGCATTTT. The chain recombines TRBV10-3 with TRBJ1-5; D remains ambiguous. Germline loops: CDR1 ENHRY, CDR2 SYGVKD. Trimming left V 4 bases short and J 1 base short, with 8 bases between. The CDR3 is 14 amino acids.

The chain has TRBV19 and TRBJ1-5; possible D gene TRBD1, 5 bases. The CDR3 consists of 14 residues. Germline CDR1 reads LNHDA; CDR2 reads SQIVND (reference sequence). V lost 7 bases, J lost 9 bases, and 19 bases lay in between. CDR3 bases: TGTGCCAGTATTGGGGGGAGGGGTGGGCTGCCCCAGCATTTT. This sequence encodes CASIGGRGGLPQHF.

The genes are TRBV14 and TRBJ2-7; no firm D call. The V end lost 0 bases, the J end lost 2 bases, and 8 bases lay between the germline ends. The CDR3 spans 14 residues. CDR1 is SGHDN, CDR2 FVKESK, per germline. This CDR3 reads CASSQDGTAYEQYF. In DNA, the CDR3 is TGTGCCAGCAGCCAAGATGGTACGGCCTACGAGCAGTACTTC.

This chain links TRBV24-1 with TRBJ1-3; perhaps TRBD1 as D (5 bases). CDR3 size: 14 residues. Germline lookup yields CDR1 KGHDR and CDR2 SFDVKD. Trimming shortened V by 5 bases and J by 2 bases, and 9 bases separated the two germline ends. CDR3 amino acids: CATSAGGAGNTIYF. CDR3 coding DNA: TGTGCCACCAGTGCGGGGGGGGCTGGAAACACCATATATTTT.

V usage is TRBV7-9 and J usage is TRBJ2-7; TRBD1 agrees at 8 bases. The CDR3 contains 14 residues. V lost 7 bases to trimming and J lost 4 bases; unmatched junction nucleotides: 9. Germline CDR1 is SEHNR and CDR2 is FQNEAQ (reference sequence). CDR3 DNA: TGTGCCAGCACTAAGGACAGGGATATGTACGAGCAGTACTTC. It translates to CASTKDRDMYEQYF. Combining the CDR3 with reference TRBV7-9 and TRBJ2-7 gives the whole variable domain DTGVSQNPRHKITKRGQNVTFRCDPISEHNRLYWYRQTLGQGPEFLTYFQNEAQLEKSRLLSDRFSAERPKGSFSTLEIQRTEQGDSAMYLCASTKDRDMYEQYFGPGTRLTVT.

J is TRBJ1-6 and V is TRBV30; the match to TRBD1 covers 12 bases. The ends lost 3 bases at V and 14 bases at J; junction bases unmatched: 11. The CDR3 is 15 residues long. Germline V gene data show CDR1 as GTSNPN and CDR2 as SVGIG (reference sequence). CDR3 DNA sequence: TGTGCCTGGAGCCGAGGGACAGGGGGCTTTTTAACCCTCCACTTT. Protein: CAWSRGTGGFLTLHF. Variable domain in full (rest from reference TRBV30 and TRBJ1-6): SQTIHQWPATLVQPVGSPLSLECTVEGTSNPNLYWYRQAAGRGLQLLFYSVGIGQISSEVPQNLSASRPQDRQFILSSKKLLLSDSGFYLCAWSRGTGGFLTLHFGNGTRLTVT.

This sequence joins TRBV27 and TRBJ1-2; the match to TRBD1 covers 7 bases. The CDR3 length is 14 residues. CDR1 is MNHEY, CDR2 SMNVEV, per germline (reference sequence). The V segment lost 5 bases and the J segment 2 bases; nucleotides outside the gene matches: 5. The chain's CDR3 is CASSTTGVNYGYTF. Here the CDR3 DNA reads TGTGCCAGCAGTACCACAGGGGTAAACTATGGCTACACCTTC.

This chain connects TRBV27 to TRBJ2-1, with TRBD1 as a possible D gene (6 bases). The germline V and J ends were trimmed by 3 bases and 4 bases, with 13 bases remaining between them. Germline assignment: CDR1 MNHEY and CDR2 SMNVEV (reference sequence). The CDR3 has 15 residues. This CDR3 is CASSFGQNLYNEQFF. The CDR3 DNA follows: TGTGCCAGCAGTTTCGGACAGAACCTTTACAATGAGCAGTTCTTC.

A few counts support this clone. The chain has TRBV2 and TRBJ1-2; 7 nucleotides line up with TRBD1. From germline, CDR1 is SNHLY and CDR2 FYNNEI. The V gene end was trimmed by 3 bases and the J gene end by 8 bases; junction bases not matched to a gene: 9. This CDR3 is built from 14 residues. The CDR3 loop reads CASSEHRGIGGYTF. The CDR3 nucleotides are TGTGCCAGCAGTGAGCACAGGGGAATAGGAGGCTACACCTTC.

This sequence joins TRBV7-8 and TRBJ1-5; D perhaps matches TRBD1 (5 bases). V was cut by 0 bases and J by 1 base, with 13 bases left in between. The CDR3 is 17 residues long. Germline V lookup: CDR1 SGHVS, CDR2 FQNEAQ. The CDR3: CASSLARQGTSNQPQHF. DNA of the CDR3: TGTGCCAGCAGCTTAGCGCGGCAGGGTACGAGCAATCAGCCCCAGCATTTT.

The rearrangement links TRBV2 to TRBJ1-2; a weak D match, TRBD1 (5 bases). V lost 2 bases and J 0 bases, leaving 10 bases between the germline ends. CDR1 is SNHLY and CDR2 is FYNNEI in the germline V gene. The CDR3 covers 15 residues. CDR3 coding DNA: TGTGCCAGCAGTGAATGGGGCGGGGCTAACTATGGCTACACCTTC. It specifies CASSEWGGANYGYTF.

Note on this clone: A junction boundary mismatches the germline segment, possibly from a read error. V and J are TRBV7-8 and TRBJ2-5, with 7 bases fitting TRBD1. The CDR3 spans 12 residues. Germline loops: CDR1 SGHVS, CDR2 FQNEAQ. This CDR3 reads CASSLTGQSTNF. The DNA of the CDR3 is TGTGCCAGCAGCTTAACGGGACAGAGTACTAACTTC.

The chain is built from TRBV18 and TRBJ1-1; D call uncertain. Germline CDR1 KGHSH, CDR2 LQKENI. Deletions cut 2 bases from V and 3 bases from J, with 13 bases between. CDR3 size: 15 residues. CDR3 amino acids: CASSPNGLSDTEAFF. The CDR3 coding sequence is TGTGCCAGCTCACCAAACGGACTCTCAGACACTGAAGCTTTCTTT.

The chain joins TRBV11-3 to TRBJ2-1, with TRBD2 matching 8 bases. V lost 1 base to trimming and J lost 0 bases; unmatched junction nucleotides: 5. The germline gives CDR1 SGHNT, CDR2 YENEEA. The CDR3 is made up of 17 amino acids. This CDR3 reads CASSLGGGRSSYNEQFF. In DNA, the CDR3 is TGTGCCAGCAGCTTAGGGGGCGGGAGGAGCTCCTACAATGAGCAGTTCTTC.

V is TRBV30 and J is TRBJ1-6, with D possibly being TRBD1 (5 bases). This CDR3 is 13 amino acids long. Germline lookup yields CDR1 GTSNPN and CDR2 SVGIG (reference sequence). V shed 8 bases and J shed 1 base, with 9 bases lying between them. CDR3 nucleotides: TGTGCCCAAGGGGTTTCCTATAATTCACCCCTCCACTTT. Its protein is CAQGVSYNSPLHF.

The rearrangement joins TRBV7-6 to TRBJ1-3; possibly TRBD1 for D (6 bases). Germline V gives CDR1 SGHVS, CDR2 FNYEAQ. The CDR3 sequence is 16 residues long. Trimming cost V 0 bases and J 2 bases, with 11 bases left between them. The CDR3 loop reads CASSLAGAGAGNTIYF. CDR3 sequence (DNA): TGTGCCAGCAGCTTAGCGGGGGCAGGGGCTGGAAACACCATATATTTT.